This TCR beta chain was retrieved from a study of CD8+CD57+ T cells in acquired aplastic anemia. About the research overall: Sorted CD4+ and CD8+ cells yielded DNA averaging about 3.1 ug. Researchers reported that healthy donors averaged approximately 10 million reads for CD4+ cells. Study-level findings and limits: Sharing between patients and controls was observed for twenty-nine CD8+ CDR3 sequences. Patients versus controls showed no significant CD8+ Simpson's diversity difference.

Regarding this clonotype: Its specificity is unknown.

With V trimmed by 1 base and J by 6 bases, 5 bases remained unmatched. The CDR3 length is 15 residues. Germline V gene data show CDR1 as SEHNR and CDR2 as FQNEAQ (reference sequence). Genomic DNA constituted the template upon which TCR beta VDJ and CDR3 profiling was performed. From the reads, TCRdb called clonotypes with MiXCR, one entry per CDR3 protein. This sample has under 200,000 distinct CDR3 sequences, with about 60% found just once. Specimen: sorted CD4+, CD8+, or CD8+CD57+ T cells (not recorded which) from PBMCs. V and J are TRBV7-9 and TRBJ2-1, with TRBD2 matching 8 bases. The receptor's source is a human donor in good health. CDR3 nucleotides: TGTGCCAGCAGCTTAGGCGGGGGGCCTAGCAATGAGCAGTTCTTC. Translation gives CASSLGGGPSNEQFF.